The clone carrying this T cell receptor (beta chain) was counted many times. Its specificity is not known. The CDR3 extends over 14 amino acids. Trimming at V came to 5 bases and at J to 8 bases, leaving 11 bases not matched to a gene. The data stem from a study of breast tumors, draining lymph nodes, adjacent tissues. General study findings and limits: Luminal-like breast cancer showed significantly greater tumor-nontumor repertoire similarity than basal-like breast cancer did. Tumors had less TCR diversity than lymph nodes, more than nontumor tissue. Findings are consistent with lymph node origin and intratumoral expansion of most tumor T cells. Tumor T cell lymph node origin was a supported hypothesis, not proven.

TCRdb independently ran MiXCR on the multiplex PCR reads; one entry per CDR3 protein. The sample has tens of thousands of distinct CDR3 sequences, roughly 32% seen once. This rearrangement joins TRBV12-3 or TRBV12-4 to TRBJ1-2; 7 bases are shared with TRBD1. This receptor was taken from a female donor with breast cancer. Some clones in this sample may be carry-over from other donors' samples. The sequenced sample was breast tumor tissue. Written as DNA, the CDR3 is TGTGCCAGCAGTCCCCGGGGAGGGGGCCGCGGCTACACCTTC. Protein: CASSPRGGGRGYTF.